This entry is about one TCR beta chain. What antigen it recognizes has not been identified. Nothing much larger sits one base from this clone, and base qualities are not available. TCRbeta CDR3 regions were sequenced with the immunoSEQ Assay. After extraction, genomic DNA underwent amplification by bias-controlled multiplex PCR, followed by high-throughput sequencing. On the study's bioinformatics: To quantify the absolute abundance of each unique TCRbeta CDR3 region, sequences were collapsed and filtered. T cell fraction was estimated by normalizing TCRbeta template counts to usable DNA, which was measured by amplifying reference genes present in all nucleated cells. Repertoire TCRs were annotated as SARS-CoV-2-specific when V gene, CDR3 amino acid sequence and J gene were exactly matched to a known reactive TCR set. The reference SARS-CoV-2 TCR set was derived from MIRA and filtered for enrichment in COVID-19-positive ImmuneCODE repertoires, a step that removed public or cross-reactive TCRs. Using the MIRA antigens, annotated TCRs were further analysed by specific ORF or by position within an ORF. Breadth was defined as the number of annotated unique rearrangements divided by the total number of unique productive rearrangements, and depth was defined as the summed frequency of the annotated unique rearrangements. Group comparisons of TCR breadth used two-sided Wilcoxon rank-sum tests. The source is immuneACCESS, and TCRdb retained only in-frame sequences with V and J called. Part of the clones is not carried over; for the studies checked, unresolved V genes explain less than half of this, and the remainder is unexplained. The V and J calls and clone size come from that table; D and trimming were worked out from the DNA. The sample has over 90,000 clones on record, 80% of them singletons. Of the sample, around 16% is held by the ten largest clones.

This record comes from a study of Ad26.COV2.S vaccination and SARS-CoV-2 variants (dated by TCRdb to the early 2020s). About the full investigation: TCRbeta repertoire sequencing was used to assess the specificity and breadth of SARS-CoV-2-reactive T cell receptors after Ad26.COV2.S vaccination. A total of some 30 samples were included in the TCR-sequenced set, comprising around 20 Ad26.COV2.S vaccine recipients, 5 placebo recipients and 8 SARS-CoV-2 convalescent individuals. Study-wide findings and limitations: After vaccination, substantial breadth of spike-specific CD8+ and CD4+ T cell responses was reported. The authors noted that total T cell responses may have been underestimated by the TCR breadth and depth analyses. Vaccine and placebo recipients had comparable non-spike TCR breadth, which fits with the vaccine containing only spike. Higher spike-specific TCR breadth was observed in Ad26.COV2.S recipients than in placebo recipients (P = 0.0014).

This specimen's time point label, interpreted: individuals recovered from natural SARS-CoV-2 infection. The sample was peripheral blood, taken after recovery from COVID-19. The sequence was collected from a human donor who had recovered from COVID-19.

The bases are TGTGCCAGCAGCCCGACCGGGGGCGACCCCTACGAGCAGTACTTC. Translation gives CASSPTGGDPYEQYF. The rearranged segments are TRBV6-5 and TRBJ2-7; the D match is possibly TRBD1 or TRBD2, with 6 bases aligned in each. V was cut back by 6 bases and J by 2 bases, leaving a gap of 17 bases between them. CDR1 and CDR2, looked up from the germline V gene, are MNHEY and SVGAGI. The CDR3 measures 15 amino acids from cysteine to phenylalanine. The read is trimmed to its CDR3 DNA, 45 bases read in frame from base 1.